The entry below describes one T cell receptor beta chain. CDR3 length equals 16 residues. Looked up from germline, CDR1 is SGHAT and CDR2 is FQNNGV. Trimming cost V 2 bases and J 2 bases, with 14 bases left between them. The sample is drawn from a study of CD8 T cells in Susac syndrome. RNA was extracted with the RNeasy kit, and a quantity of 0.5 to 1 ug was reverse transcribed using random hexamers. TCRdb passed the immunoSEQ multiplex PCR reads through MiXCR, listing each CDR3 protein once. The sample has about 300,000 distinct CDR3 sequences; around 85% are singletons. V gene TRBV11-2 combines with J gene TRBJ2-3; D unclear. Sequenced: CD8+ T cells from PBMCs. This sequence originates from a human donor with multiple sclerosis. The CDR3 loop is CASSLFSGRTTDTQYF. CDR3 DNA: TGTGCCAGCAGCTTATTTTCAGGTCGAACCACAGATACGCAGTATTTT.